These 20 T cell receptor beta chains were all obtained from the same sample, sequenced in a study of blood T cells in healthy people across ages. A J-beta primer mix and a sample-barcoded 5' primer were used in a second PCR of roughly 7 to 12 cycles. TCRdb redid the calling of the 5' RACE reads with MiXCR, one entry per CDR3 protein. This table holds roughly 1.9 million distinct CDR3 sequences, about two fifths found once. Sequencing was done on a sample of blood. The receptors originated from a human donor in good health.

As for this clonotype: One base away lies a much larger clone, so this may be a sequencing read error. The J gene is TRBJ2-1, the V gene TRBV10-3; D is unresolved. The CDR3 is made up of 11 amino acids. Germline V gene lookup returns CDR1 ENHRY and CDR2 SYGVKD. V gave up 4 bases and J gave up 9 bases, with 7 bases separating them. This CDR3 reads CAISGRIEQFF. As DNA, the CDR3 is TGTGCCATCAGTGGGCGGATTGAGCAGTTCTTC.

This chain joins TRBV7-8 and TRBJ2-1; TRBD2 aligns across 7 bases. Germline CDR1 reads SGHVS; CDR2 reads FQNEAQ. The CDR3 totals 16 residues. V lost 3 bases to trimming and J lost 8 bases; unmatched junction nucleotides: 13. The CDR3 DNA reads TGTGCCAGCAGCTTTACTACCAGGGACTATTTCCATGAGCAGTTCTTC. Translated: CASSFTTRDYFHEQFF. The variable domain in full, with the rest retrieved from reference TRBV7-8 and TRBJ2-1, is GAGVSQSPRYKVAKRGQDVALRCDPISGHVSLFWYQQALGQGPEFLTYFQNEAQLDKSGLPSDRFFAERPEGSVSTLKIQRTQQEDSAVYLCASSFTTRDYFHEQFFGPGTRLTVL.

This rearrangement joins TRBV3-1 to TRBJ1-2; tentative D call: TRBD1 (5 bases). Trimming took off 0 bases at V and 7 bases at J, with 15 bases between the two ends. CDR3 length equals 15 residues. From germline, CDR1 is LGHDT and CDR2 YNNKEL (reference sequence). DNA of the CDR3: TGTGCCAGCAGCCAAGAAGGGACGGAAGCGCGTGGCTACACCTTC. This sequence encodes CASSQEGTEARGYTF.

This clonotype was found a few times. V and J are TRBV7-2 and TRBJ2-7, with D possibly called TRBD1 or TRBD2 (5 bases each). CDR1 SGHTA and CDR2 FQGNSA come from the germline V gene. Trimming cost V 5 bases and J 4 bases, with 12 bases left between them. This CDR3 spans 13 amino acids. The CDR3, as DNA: TGTGCCAGCAGCCCGGGACGGAAATACGAGCAGTACTTC. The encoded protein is CASSPGRKYEQYF.

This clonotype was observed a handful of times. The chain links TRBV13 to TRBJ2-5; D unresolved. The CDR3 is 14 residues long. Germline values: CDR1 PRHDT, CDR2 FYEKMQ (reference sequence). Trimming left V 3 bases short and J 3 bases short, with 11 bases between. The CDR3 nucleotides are TGTGCCAGCAGCTTCCTGGCAGAAGAAGAGACCCAGTACTTC. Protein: CASSFLAEEETQYF.

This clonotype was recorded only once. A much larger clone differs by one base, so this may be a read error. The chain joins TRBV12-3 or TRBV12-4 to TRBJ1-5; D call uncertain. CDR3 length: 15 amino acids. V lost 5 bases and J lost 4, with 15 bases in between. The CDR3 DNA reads TGTGCCAGCAGTCACAGCGGTATGTGGAATCAGCCCCAGCATTTT. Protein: CASSHSGMWNQPQHF.

CDR3 in DNA: TGCAGTGCTAGATCCAGGACGAGCTCCTACAATGAGCAGTTCTTC. This translates into CSARSRTSSYNEQFF. The chain employs TRBV20-1 and TRBJ2-1, with D unresolved. The CDR3 has 15 residues. CDR1 is DFQATT and CDR2 is SNEGSKA in the germline V gene (reference sequence). Trimming cost V 2 bases and J 0 bases, with 11 bases left between them.

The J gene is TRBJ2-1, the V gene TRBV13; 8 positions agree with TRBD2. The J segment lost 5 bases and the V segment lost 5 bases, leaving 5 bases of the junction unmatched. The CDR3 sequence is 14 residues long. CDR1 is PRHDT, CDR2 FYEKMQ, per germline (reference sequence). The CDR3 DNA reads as TGTGCCAGCAGCAATGGACTAGCAGACAATGAGCAGTTCTTC. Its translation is CASSNGLADNEQFF.

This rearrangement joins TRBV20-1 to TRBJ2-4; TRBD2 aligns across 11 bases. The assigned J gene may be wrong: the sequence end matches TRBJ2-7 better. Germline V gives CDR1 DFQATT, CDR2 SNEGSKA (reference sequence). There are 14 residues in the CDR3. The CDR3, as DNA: TGCAGTGCTAAGTCGGGACTAGCGGTTTACGAGCAGTACTTC. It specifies CSAKSGLAVYEQYF.

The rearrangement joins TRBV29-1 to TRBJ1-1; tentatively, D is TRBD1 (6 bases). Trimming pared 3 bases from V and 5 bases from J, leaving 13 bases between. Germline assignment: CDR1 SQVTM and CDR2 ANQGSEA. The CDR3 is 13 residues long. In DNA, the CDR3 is TGCAGCGTTGATGAGGGGGGTCGGACTGAAGCTTTCTTT. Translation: CSVDEGGRTEAFF.

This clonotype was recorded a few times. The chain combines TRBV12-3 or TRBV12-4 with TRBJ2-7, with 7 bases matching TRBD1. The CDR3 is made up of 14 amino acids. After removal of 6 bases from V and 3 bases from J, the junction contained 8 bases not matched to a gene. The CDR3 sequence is CASSLGQRVYEQYF. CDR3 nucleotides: TGTGCCAGCAGCTTGGGACAGCGCGTCTACGAGCAGTACTTC.

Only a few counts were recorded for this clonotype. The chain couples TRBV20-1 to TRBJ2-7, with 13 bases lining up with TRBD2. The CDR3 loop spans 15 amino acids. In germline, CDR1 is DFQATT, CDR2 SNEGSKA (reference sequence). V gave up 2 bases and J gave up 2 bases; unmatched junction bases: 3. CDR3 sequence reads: CSARRLAGGPYEQYF. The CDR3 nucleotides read TGCAGTGCTAGACGACTAGCGGGGGGCCCCTACGAGCAGTACTTC.

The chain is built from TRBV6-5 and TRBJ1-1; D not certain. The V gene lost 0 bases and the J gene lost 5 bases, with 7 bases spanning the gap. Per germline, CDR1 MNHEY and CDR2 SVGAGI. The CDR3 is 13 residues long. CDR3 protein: CASSYSGRTEAFF. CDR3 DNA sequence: TGTGCCAGCAGTTACTCGGGGAGGACTGAAGCTTTCTTT.

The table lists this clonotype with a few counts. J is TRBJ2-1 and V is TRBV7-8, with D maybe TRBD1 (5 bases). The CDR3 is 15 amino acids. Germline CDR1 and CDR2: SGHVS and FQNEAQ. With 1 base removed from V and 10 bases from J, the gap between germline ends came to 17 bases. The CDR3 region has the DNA TGTGCCAGCAGCTTAGGAAGGGGTCTAAACTACGAGCAGTTCTTC. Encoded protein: CASSLGRGLNYEQFF.

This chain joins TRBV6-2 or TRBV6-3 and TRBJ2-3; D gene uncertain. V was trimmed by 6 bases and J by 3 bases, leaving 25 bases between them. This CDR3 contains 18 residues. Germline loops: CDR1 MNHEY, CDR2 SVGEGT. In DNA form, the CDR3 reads TGTGCCAGCAGCCTCGCCCCCAAATATATCGGTGGGACAGATACGCAGTATTTT. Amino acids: CASSLAPKYIGGTDTQYF.

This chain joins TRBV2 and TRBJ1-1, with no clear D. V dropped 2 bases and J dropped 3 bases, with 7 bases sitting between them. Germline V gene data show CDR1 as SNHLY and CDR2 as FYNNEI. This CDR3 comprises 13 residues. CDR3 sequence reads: CASSERRDTEAFF. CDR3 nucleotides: TGTGCCAGCAGTGAAAGAAGGGACACTGAAGCTTTCTTT.

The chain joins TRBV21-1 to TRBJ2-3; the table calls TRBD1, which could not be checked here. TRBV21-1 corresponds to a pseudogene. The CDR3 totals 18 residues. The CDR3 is CASSKALIVGGRTDTQYF. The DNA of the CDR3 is TGTGCCAGCAGCAAAGCCCTGATTGTGGGGGGGCGTACAGATACGCAGTATTTT.

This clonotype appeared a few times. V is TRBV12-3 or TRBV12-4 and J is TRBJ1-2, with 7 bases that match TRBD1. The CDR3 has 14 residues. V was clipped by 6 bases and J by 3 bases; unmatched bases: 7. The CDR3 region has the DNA TGTGCCAGCAGGTTGGCCGGGACAGACTATGGCTACACCTTC. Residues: CASRLAGTDYGYTF.

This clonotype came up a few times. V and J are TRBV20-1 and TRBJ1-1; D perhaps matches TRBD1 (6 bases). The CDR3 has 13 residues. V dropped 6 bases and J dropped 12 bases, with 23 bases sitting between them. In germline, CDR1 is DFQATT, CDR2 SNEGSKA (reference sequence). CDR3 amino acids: CSADHVGGERTFF. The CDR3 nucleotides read TGCAGTGCGGACCACGTGGGGGGCGAACGAACTTTCTTT.

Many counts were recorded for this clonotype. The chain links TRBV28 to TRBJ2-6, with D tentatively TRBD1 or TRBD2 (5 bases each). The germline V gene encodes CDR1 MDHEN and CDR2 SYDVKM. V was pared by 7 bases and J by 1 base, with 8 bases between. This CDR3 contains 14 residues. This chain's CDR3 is CASTEGSGANVLTF. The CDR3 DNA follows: TGTGCCAGCACCGAGGGGTCTGGGGCCAACGTCCTGACTTTC.